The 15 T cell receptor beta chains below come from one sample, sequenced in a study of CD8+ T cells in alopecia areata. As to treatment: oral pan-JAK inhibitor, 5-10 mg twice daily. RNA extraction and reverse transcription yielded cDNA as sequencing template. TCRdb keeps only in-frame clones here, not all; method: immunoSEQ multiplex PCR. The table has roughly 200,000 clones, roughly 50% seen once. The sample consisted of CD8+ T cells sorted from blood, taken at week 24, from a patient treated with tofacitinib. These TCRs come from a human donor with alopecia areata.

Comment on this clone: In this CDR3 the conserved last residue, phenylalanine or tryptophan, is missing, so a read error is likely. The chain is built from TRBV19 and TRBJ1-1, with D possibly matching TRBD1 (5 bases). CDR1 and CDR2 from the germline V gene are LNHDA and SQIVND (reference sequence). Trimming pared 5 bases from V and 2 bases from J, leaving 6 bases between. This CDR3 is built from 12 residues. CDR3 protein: CASSQGNTEAFL. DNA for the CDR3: TGTGCCAGTAGTCAGGGTAACACTGAAGCTTTCCTT.

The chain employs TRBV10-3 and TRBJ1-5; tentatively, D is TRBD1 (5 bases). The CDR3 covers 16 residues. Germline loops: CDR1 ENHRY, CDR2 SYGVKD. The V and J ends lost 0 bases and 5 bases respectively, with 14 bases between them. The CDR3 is CAISESIVLGDQPQHF. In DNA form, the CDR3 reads TGTGCCATCAGTGAGTCGATAGTGTTGGGGGATCAGCCCCAGCATTTT.

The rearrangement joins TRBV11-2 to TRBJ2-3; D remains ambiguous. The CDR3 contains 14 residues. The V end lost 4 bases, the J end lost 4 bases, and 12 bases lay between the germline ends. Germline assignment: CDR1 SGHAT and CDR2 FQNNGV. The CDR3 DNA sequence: TGTGCCAGCAGCTGGGCTTTCCCCGCAGATACGCAGTATTTT. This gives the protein CASSWAFPADTQYF.

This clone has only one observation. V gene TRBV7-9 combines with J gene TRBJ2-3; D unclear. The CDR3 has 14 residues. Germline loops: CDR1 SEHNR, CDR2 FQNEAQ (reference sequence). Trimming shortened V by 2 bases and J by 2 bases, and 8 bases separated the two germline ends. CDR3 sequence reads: CASSLSGPTDTQYF. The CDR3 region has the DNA TGTGCCAGCAGCTTATCCGGGCCCACAGATACGCAGTATTTT.

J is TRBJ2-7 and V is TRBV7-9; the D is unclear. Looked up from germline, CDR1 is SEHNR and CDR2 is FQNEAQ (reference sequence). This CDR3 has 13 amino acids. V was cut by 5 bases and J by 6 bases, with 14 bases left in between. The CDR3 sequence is CASSPPQATEQYF. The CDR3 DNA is TGTGCCAGCAGCCCACCTCAGGCTACCGAGCAGTACTTC.

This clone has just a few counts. Here the CDR3 reads CASSKDRGRTDTQYF. CDR3 DNA: TGTGCCAGCAGCAAGGACAGGGGGCGGACAGATACGCAGTATTTT. This chain uses TRBV13 with TRBJ2-3; 11 bases line up with TRBD1. This CDR3 comprises 15 residues. Germline trimming cut 5 bases from V and 3 bases from J; bases unmatched to any gene: 4. From germline, CDR1 is PRHDT and CDR2 FYEKMQ (reference sequence).

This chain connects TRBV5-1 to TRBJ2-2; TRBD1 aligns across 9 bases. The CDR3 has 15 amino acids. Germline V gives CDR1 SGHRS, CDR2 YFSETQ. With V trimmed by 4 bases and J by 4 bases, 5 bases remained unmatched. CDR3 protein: CASSGDRDVTGELFF. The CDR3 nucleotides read TGCGCCAGCAGCGGGGACAGGGATGTCACCGGGGAGCTGTTTTTT.

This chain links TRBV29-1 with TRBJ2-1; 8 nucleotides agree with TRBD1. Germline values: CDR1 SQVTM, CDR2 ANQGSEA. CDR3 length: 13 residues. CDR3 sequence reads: CRAETGDYNEQFF. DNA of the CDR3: TGCAGGGCCGAGACAGGGGACTACAATGAGCAGTTCTTC.

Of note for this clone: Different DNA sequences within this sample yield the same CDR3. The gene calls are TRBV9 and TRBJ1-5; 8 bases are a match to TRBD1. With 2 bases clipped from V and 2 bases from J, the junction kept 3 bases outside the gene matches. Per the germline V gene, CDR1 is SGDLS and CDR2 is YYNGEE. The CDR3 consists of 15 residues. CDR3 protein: CASSVGQGGNQPQHF. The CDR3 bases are TGTGCCAGCAGCGTCGGACAGGGCGGCAATCAGCCCCAGCATTTT.

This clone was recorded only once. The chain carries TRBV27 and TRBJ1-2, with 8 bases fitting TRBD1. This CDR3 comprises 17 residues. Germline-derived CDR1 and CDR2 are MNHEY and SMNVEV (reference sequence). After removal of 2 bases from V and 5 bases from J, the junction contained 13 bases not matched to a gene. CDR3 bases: TGTGCCAGCAGTTTAGCCCAGGGGGCTATCAGGATTTATGGCTACACCTTC. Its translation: CASSLAQGAIRIYGYTF.

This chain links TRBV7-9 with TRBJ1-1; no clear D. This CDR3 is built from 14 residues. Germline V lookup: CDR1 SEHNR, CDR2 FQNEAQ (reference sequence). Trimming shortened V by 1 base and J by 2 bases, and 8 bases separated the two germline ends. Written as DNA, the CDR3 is TGTGCCAGCAGCTTAGGTGGGTCCAACACTGAAGCTTTCTTT. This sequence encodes CASSLGGSNTEAFF. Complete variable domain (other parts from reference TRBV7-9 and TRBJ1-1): DTGVSQNPRHKITKRGQNVTFRCDPISEHNRLYWYRQTLGQGPEFLTYFQNEAQLEKSRLLSDRFSAERPKGSFSTLEIQRTEQGDSAMYLCASSLGGSNTEAFFGQGTRLTVV.

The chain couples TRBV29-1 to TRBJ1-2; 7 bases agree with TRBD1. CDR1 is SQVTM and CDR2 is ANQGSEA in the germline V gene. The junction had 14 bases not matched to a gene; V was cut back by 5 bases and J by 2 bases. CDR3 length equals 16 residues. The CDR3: CSVPAPAGDSNYGYTF. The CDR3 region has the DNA TGCAGCGTTCCCGCCCCGGCCGGGGACAGCAACTATGGCTACACCTTC.

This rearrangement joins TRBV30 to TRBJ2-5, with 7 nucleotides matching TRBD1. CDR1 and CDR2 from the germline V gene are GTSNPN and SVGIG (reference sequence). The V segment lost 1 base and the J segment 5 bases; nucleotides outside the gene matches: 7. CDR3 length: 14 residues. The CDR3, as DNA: TGTGCCTGGAGTGACGGACAGGCGAGGGAGACCCAGTACTTC. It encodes CAWSDGQARETQYF. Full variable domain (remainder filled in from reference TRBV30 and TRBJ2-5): SQTIHQWPATLVQPVGSPLSLECTVEGTSNPNLYWYRQAAGRGLQLLFYSVGIGQISSEVPQNLSASRPQDRQFILSSKKLLLSDSGFYLCAWSDGQARETQYFGPGTRLLVL.

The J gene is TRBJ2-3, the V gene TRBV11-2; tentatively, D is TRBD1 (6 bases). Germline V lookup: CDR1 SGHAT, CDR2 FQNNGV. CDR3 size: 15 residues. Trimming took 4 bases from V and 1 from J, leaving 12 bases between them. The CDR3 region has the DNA TGTGCCAGCAGCTCCCAGGGGTCTCGCACAGATACGCAGTATTTT. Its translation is CASSSQGSRTDTQYF.

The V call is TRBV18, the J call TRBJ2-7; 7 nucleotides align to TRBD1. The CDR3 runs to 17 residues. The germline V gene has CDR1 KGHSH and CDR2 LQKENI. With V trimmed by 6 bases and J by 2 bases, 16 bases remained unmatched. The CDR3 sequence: CASSVNRGRYSTYEQYF. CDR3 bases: TGTGCCAGCTCCGTGAACAGGGGCCGTTACTCCACCTACGAGCAGTACTTC.